The 7 T cell receptor beta chains below all came from one sample that was sequenced in a study of identical twins. From the 5' RACE reads, TCRdb called clonotypes with MiXCR, one entry per CDR3 protein. The repertoire has 200,000 to 250,000 distinct CDR3 sequences, approximately 8% of them found once; the top ten carry around 5%. These sequences were also reported in another study, on yellow fever vaccine responses in identical twins.

Sequences were obtained from CD8+ T cells sorted from blood. All receptors derive from a woman aged 18-29 years in good health.

This clonotype was picked up a small number of times. The V and J genes are TRBV12-3 or TRBV12-4 and TRBJ1-5; D is possibly TRBD1 (5 bases). V gave up 8 bases and J gave up 5 bases, with 16 bases separating them. The CDR3 contains 14 residues. CDR3 nucleotides: TGTGCCAGCCGCCCAGGGAGTGGTGATCAGCCCCAGCATTTT. Its translation: CASRPGSGDQPQHF.

This clonotype was seen only a few times. The rearrangement joins TRBV4-2 to TRBJ2-5, with D maybe TRBD2 (6 bases). The germline V gene encodes CDR1 LGHNA and CDR2 YNFKEQ. The length of the CDR3 is 16 residues. V lost 0 bases and J lost 2, with 13 bases in between. The CDR3 region is CASSQDGGRIQETQYF. CDR3 coding DNA: TGTGCCAGCAGCCAAGATGGGGGGAGAATACAAGAGACCCAGTACTTC.

This clonotype has ten or more counts. The V and J genes are TRBV6-1 and TRBJ2-7; D is ambiguous. CDR3 length: 14 residues. V gave up 1 base and J gave up 6 bases, with 13 bases separating them. Looked up from germline, CDR1 is MNHNS and CDR2 is SASEGT. In DNA form, the CDR3 reads TGTGCCAGCAGTGAAGGCGTTTGGGGTCTCGAGCAGTACGTC. This gives the protein CASSEGVWGLEQYV.

The V gene is TRBV28, the J gene TRBJ2-7, with 8 bases identical to TRBD2. Germline V gives CDR1 MDHEN, CDR2 SYDVKM. J was trimmed by 2 bases and V by 6 bases; bases with no gene match: 6. The CDR3 loop spans 14 amino acids. CDR3 DNA: TGTGCCAGCAGAGAAACTAGCGGCCCCTACGAGCAGTACGTC. This encodes CASRETSGPYEQYV.

This sequence joins TRBV5-1 and TRBJ2-3, with 11 bases identical to TRBD2. J lost 1 base, V lost 4 bases, and 5 bases had no gene match. Germline V gene lookup returns CDR1 SGHRS and CDR2 YFSETQ. This CDR3 has 16 residues. Here the CDR3 DNA reads TGCGCCAGCAGCCCACTAGCGGGAGAACGCACAGATACGCAGTATTTT. It codes for CASSPLAGERTDTQYF.

The gene calls are TRBV15 and TRBJ2-2; 7 nucleotides line up with TRBD2. The CDR3 runs 17 residues. V gave up 2 bases and J gave up 2 bases; unmatched junction bases: 8. Germline loops: CDR1 LNHNV, CDR2 YYDKDF (reference sequence). CDR3 protein: CATSRYSTSFNTGELFF. The CDR3 region has the DNA TGTGCCACCAGCAGATACTCGACTAGCTTTAACACCGGGGAGCTGTTTTTT. The variable domain in full, completed from reference TRBV15 and TRBJ2-2, reads DAMVIQNPRYQVTQFGKPVTLSCSQTLNHNVMYWYQQKSSQAPKLLFHYYDKDFNNEADTPDNFQSRRPNTSFCFLDIRSPGLGDTAMYLCATSRYSTSFNTGELFFGEGSRLTVL.

This clonotype was observed a handful of times. The V and J genes are TRBV4-1 and TRBJ2-2, with a possible D match to TRBD1 (5 bases). The CDR3 runs 14 residues. Per the germline V gene, CDR1 is MGHRA and CDR2 is YSYEKL. V lost 4 bases, J lost 6 bases, and 12 bases lay in between. The CDR3 region has the DNA TGCGCCAGCAGCCTTTCTACAGGTTCCGGGGAGCTGTTTTTT. Its translation: CASSLSTGSGELFF.